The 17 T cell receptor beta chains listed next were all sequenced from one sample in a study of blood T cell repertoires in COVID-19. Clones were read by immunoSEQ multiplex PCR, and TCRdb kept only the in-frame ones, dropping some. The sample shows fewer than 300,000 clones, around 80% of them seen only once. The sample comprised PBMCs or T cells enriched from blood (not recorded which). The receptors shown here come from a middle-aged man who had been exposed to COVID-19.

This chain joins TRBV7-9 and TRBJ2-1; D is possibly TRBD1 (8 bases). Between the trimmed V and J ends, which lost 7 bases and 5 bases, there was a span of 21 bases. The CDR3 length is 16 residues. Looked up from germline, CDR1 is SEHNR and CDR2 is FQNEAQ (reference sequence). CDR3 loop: CASTTNRGGEDNEQFF. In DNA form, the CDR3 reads TGTGCCAGCACCACTAACAGGGGGGGAGAGGACAATGAGCAGTTCTTC.

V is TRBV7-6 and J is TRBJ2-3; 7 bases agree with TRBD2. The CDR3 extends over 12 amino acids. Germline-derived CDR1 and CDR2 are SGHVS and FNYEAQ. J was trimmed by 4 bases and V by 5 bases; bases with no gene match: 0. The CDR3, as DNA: TGTGCCAGCAGCGGGAGGGCAGATACGCAGTATTTT. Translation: CASSGRADTQYF.

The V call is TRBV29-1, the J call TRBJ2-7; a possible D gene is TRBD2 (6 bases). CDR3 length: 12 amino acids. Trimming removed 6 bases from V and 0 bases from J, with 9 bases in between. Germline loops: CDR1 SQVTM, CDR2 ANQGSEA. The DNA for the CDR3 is TGCAGCGTGGCGGGAAACTCCTACGAGCAGTACTTC. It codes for CSVAGNSYEQYF.

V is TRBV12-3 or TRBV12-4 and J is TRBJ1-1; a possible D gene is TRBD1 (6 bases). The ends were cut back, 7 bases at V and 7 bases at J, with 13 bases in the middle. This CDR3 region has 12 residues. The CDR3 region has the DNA TGTGCCAGCAACCTTTTAGGGGGTGAAGCTTTCTTT. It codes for CASNLLGGEAFF.

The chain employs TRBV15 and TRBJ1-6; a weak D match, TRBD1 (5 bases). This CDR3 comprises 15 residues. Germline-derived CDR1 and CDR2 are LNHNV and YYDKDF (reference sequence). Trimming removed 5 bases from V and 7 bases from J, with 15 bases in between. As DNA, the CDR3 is TGTGCCACCAGCCGAAATCAGGGATCCAATTCACCCCTCCACTTT. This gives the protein CATSRNQGSNSPLHF.

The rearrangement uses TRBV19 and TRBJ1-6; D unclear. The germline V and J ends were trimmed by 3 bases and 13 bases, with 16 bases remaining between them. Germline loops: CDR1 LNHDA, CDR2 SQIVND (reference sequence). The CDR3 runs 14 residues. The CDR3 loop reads CASSMRQPGSPLHF. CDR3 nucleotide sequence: TGTGCCAGTAGTATGCGGCAGCCCGGGAGTCCCCTCCACTTT.

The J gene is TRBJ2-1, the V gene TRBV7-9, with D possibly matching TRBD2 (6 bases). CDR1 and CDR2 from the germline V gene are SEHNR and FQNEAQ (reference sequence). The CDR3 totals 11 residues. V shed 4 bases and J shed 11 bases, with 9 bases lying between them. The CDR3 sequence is CASSSSDKQFF. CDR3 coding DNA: TGTGCCAGCAGCTCTAGCGACAAGCAGTTCTTC.

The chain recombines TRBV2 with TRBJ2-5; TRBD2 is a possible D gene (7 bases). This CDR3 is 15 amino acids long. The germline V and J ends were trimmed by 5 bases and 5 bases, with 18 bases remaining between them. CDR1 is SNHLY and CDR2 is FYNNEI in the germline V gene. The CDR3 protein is CASSLGGLPSETQYF. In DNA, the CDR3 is TGTGCCAGCAGTCTGGGGGGGCTTCCCTCGGAGACCCAGTACTTC.

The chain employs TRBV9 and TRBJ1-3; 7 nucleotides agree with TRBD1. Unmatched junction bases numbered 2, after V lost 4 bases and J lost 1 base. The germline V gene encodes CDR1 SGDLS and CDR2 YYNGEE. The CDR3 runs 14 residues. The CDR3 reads CASSPTGSGNTIYF. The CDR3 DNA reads TGTGCCAGCAGCCCGACAGGGTCTGGAAACACCATATATTTT.

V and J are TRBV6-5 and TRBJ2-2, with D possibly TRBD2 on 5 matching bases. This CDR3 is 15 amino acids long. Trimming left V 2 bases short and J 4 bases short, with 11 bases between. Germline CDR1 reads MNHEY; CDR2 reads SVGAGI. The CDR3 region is CASSYEGQSTGELFF. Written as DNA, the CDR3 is TGTGCCAGCAGTTACGAGGGTCAGAGCACCGGGGAGCTGTTTTTT.

The DNA of the CDR3 is TGTGCCACCAGTGATCGGGACAGGGGTTCCTACGAGCAGTACTTC. This gives the protein CATSDRDRGSYEQYF. The V call is TRBV24-1, the J call TRBJ2-7; 10 nucleotides match TRBD1. The CDR3 has 15 amino acids. Germline loops: CDR1 KGHDR, CDR2 SFDVKD. J gave up 1 base and V 3 bases, and 2 bases lay outside the gene matches.

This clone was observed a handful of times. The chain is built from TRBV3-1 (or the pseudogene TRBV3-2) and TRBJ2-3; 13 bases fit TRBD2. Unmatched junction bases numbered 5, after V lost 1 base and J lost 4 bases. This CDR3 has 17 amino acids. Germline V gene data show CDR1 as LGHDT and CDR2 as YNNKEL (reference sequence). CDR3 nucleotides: TGTGCCAGCAGCCAAGGACTAGCGGGAGGAGGGGCAGATACGCAGTATTTT. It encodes CASSQGLAGGGADTQYF.

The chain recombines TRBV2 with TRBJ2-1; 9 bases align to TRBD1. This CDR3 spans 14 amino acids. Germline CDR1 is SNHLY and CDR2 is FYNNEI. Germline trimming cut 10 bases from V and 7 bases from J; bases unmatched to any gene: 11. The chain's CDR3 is CATTGQGVINEQFF. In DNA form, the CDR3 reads TGTGCCACCACGGGACAGGGTGTTATAAATGAGCAGTTCTTC.

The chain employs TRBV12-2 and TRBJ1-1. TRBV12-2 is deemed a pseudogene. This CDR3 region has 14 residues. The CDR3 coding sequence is TGTGCAAGTCACCACCTCCGGGGGAACACTGAAGCTTTCTTT. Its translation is CASHHLRGNTEAFF.

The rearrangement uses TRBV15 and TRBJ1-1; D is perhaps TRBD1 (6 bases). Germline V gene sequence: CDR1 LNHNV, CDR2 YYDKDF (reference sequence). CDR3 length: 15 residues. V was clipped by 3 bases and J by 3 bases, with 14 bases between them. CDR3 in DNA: TGTGCCACCAGCAGGGCAGCAGGGGTGGACACTGAAGCTTTCTTT. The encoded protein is CATSRAAGVDTEAFF.

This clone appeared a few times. The CDR3 loop is CASSYQGQQETQYF. The CDR3 region has the DNA TGTGCCAGCAGCTACCAGGGCCAACAAGAGACCCAGTACTTC. The chain uses TRBV7-9 and TRBJ2-5, with D possibly TRBD1 on 5 matching bases. Per the germline V gene, CDR1 is SEHNR and CDR2 is FQNEAQ (reference sequence). There are 14 residues in the CDR3. V was cut by 4 bases and J by 2 bases, with 11 bases left in between.

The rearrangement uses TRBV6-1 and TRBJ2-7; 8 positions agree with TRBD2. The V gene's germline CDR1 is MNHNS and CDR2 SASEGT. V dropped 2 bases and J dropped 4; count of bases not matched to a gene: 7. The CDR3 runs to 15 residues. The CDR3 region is CASSENGASGYEQYF. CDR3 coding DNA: TGTGCCAGCAGTGAAAATGGGGCTAGCGGGTACGAGCAGTACTTC.